The 13 T cell receptor beta chains in this list originate from one sample, sequenced in a study of shared clonotypes between healthy human individuals. As defined, naive CD8 cells were CD45RO-negative and positively selected for CCR7, with terminally differentiated effector memory CD45RA+ cells excluded. Profiled with immunoSEQ multiplex PCR; TCRdb holds only in-frame clones, not every one. The table shows 2 million to 2.5 million clones, with 93% occurring only once. Sequencing input: naive CD8+ T cells from PBMCs. These TCRs come from a man aged 18 to 30 in good health. Some clones in this sample may be carry-over from other donors' samples.

In the case of this clone: Other DNA variants within this sample encode the same CDR3. The chain couples TRBV15 to TRBJ2-7, with D tentatively TRBD1 (5 bases). CDR1 is LNHNV, CDR2 YYDKDF, per germline (reference sequence). This CDR3 contains 14 residues. V was clipped by 3 bases and J by 2 bases, with 11 bases between them. CDR3: CATSRDTGPYEQYF. The CDR3 coding sequence is TGTGCCACCAGCAGGGACACCGGCCCCTACGAGCAGTACTTC.

The CDR3 spells CASSRGGGNEQFF. CDR3 DNA: TGTGCCAGCAGCCGGGGAGGGGGGAATGAGCAGTTCTTC. The chain joins TRBV7-2 to TRBJ2-1; D possibly corresponds to TRBD2 (7 bases). Between the trimmed V and J ends, which lost 5 bases and 7 bases, there was a span of 12 bases. There are 13 residues in the CDR3. Germline V lookup: CDR1 SGHTA, CDR2 FQGNSA.

The chain employs TRBV2 and TRBJ1-1; unclear D gene. This CDR3 comprises 14 residues. V lost 2 bases and J lost 4, with 11 bases in between. The germline gives CDR1 SNHLY, CDR2 FYNNEI. CDR3 sequence: CASSEFPGGTEAFF. The DNA for the CDR3 is TGTGCCAGCAGTGAATTTCCGGGAGGCACTGAAGCTTTCTTT.

V gene TRBV5-4 combines with J gene TRBJ2-7; D is uncertain. Trimming left V 3 bases short and J 7 bases short, with 11 bases between. Germline CDR1 and CDR2: SGHNT and YYREEE (reference sequence). The length of the CDR3 is 12 residues. The CDR3 region is CASSWGTREQYF. The CDR3 nucleotides read TGTGCCAGCAGCTGGGGTACCAGGGAGCAGTACTTC. The full variable domain, completed using reference TRBV5-4 and TRBJ2-7, is ETGVTQSPTHLIKTRGQQVTLRCSSQSGHNTVSWYQQALGQGPQFIFQYYREEENGRGNFPPRFSGLQFPNYSSELNVNALELDDSALYLCASSWGTREQYFGPGTRLTVT.

This chain joins TRBV7-9 and TRBJ2-1; 14 nucleotides match TRBD2. Germline V gene data show CDR1 as SEHNR and CDR2 as FQNEAQ (reference sequence). The CDR3 consists of 17 residues. J was trimmed by 4 bases and V by 5 bases; bases with no gene match: 7. Written as DNA, the CDR3 is TGTGCCAGCAGCGGACCGGGACTAGCGGGAGAGTACAATGAGCAGTTCTTC. This sequence encodes CASSGPGLAGEYNEQFF.

To note about this clone: Other DNA sequences in this specimen translate into the identical CDR3. The chain uses TRBV4-2 and TRBJ2-3; D is unresolved. Germline-derived CDR1 and CDR2 are LGHNA and YNFKEQ. CDR3 length equals 12 residues. Trimming cost V 4 bases and J 3 bases, with 5 bases left between them. The CDR3 DNA reads TGTGCCAGCAGCCTGAGGACAGATACGCAGTATTTT. Its translation: CASSLRTDTQYF.

This chain connects TRBV15 to TRBJ2-7; the match to TRBD1 covers 10 bases. CDR1 and CDR2 (germline): LNHNV, YYDKDF (reference sequence). After removal of 3 bases from V and 4 bases from J, the junction contained 6 bases not matched to a gene. CDR3 length: 15 amino acids. The CDR3 DNA reads as TGTGCCACCAGCAGGGGGACAGGGGCCAAATACGAGCAGTACTTC. Amino acids: CATSRGTGAKYEQYF.

This sequence joins TRBV27 and TRBJ1-1; the match to TRBD1 covers 7 bases. Germline V gene sequence: CDR1 MNHEY, CDR2 SMNVEV (reference sequence). The V and J ends lost 5 bases and 3 bases, in that order; junction bases with no gene match: 6. The CDR3 has 14 amino acids. The CDR3 region is CASSPQGGHTEAFF. The CDR3 nucleotides are TGTGCCAGCAGTCCTCAGGGGGGTCACACTGAAGCTTTCTTT.

This chain links TRBV27 with TRBJ1-2; 7 bases fit TRBD1. The CDR3 covers 15 residues. CDR1 and CDR2 from the germline V gene are MNHEY and SMNVEV (reference sequence). V lost 4 bases and J lost 0; bases outside the gene matches: 5. CDR3 DNA sequence: TGTGCCAGCAGTTCCCAGGGGACAGCTAACTATGGCTACACCTTC. Translated, it gives CASSSQGTANYGYTF.

V and J are TRBV19 and TRBJ1-1; TRBD1 might be the D (5 bases). Germline V gene lookup returns CDR1 LNHDA and CDR2 SQIVND (reference sequence). V lost 6 bases to trimming and J lost 1 base, with 18 bases between them. The CDR3 is made up of 16 amino acids. The CDR3 nucleotides read TGTGCCAGTAGCCCTGGGACCTTCCCGGGGAACACTGAAGCTTTCTTT. Protein sequence: CASSPGTFPGNTEAFF.

The rearrangement joins TRBV5-4 to TRBJ2-1; 9 nucleotides align to TRBD2. This CDR3 contains 15 residues. J lost 9 bases, V lost 0 bases, and 7 bases had no gene match. Germline V gene data show CDR1 as SGHNT and CDR2 as YYREEE (reference sequence). CDR3 nucleotide sequence: TGTGCCAGCAGCTTGGAGGCGGGAGGGCCTAGTGAGCAGTTCTTC. This gives the protein CASSLEAGGPSEQFF.

The CDR3 region is CASRRGGEQFF. CDR3 in DNA: TGTGCCAGCAGGCGTGGTGGTGAGCAGTTCTTC. V gene TRBV7-9 combines with J gene TRBJ2-1; D gene uncertain. V lost 6 bases and J lost 9, with 9 bases in between. Germline CDR1 SEHNR, CDR2 FQNEAQ (reference sequence). This CDR3 region has 11 residues.

The chain is built from TRBV19 and TRBJ1-1; 10 nucleotides agree with TRBD1. The CDR3 totals 13 residues. From germline, CDR1 is LNHDA and CDR2 SQIVND (reference sequence). V shed 7 bases, J shed 5 bases, and the junction held 4 bases outside the gene matches. The CDR3 here is CASMGQGNTEAFF. CDR3 DNA: TGTGCCAGTATGGGACAGGGGAATACTGAAGCTTTCTTT.